This T cell receptor beta chain stems from a study of molecular identifiers for immune sequencing clone quantification. Sorted naive CD8 T cells were those defined as CD8+CD4-CCR7+CD45RA+. In its sample, this clonotype was seen a few times. Its specificity is unknown. TCRdb re-called the PCR reads with MiXCR, one entry per CDR3 protein. The profile shows under 600,000 distinct CDR3 sequences, around 23% of them singletons. The CDR3 extends over 15 amino acids. J lost 5 bases, V lost 2 bases, and 5 bases had no gene match. Germline CDR1 reads SEHNR; CDR2 reads FQNEAQ (reference sequence). Study results and limitations: Identical TCR molecules that share a barcode could lead to an underestimation of highly expanded clone sizes.

The sample was naive CD8+ T cells from blood, with Jurkat cell RNA spiked in. Subset meaning: FACS-sorted CD8+CD4-CCR7+CD45RA+ naive T cells. The chain links TRBV7-9 to TRBJ2-2; 7 bases align to TRBD2. The origin of this receptor is a human donor in good health. Some libraries in this study had Jurkat cell RNA spiked in. This CDR3 is CASSLLGLVTGELFF. CDR3 bases: TGTGCCAGCAGCTTACTCGGACTAGTGACCGGGGAGCTGTTTTTT.